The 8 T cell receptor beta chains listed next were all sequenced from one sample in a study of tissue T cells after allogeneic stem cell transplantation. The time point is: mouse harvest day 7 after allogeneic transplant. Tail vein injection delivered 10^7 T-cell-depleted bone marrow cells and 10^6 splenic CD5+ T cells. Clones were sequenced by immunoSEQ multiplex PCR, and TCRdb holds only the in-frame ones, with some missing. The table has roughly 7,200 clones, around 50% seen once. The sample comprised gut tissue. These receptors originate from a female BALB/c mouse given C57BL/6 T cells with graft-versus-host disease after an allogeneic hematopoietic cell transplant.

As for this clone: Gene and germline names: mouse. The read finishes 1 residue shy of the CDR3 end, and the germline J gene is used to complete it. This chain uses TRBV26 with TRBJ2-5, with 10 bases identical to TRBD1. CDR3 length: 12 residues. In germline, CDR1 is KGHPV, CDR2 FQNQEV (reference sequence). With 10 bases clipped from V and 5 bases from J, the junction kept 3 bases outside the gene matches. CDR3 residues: CATRDRGDTQYF. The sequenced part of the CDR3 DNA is TGTGCCACCCGGGACAGGGGAGACACCCAGTAC.

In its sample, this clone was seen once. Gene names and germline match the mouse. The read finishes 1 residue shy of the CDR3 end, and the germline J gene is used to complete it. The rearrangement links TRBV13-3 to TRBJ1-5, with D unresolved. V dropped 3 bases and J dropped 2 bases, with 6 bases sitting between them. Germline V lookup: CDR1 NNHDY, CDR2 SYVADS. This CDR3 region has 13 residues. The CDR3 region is CASSGGDNQAPLF. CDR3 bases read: TGTGCCAGCAGTGGGGGAGACAACCAGGCTCCGCTT.

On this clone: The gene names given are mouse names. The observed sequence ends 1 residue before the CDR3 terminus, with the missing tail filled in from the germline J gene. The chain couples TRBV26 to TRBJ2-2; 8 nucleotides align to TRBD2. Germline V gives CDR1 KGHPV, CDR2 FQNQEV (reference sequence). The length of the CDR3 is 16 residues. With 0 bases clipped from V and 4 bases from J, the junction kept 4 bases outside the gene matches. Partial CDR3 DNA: TGTGCCAGCAGTCTGTCCGGGGGGGCGGGCACCGGGCAGCTCTAC. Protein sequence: CASSLSGGAGTGQLY. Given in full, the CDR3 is CASSLSGGAGTGQLYF.

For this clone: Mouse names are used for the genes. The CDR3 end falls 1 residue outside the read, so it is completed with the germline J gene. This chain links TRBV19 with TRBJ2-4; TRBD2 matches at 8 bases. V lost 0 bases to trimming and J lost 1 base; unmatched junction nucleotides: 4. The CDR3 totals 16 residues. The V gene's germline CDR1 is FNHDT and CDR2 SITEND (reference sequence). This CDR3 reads CASSIGWGAGQNTLYF. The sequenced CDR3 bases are TGTGCCAGCAGTATAGGCTGGGGGGCTGGTCAAAACACCTTGTAC.

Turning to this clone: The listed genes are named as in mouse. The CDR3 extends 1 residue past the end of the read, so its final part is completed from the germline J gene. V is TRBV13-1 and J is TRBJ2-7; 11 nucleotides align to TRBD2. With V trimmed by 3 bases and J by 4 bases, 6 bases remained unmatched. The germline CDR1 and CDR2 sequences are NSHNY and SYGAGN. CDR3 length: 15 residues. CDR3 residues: CASSGSGTGGYEQYF. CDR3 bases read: TGTGCCAGCAGTGGGTCCGGGACTGGGGGATATGAACAGTAC.

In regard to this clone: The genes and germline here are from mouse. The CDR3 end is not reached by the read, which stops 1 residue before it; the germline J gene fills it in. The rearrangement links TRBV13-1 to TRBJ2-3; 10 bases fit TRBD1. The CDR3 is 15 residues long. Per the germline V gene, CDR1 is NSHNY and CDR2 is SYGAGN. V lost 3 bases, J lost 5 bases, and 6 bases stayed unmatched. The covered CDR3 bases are TGTGCCAGCAGTGGGATCGGGACAGGGGAAGAAACGCTGTAT. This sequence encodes CASSGIGTGEETLY. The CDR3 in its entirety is CASSGIGTGEETLYF.

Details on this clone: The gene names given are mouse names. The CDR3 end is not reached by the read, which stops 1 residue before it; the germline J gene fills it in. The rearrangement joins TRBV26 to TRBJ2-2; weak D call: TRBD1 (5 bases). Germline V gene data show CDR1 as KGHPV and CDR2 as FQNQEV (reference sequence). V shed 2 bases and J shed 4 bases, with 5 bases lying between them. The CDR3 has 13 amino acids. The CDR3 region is CASSLRGTGQLYF. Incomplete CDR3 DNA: TGTGCCAGCAGTCTGAGGGGCACCGGGCAGCTCTAC.

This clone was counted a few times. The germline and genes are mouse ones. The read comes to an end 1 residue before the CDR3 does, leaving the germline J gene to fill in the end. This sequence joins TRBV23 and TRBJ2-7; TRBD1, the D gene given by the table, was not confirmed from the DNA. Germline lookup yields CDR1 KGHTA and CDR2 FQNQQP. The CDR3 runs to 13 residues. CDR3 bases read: TGCTCCAGCAGTCGGACAGGGGGCGGGGAACAGTAC. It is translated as CSSSRTGGGEQY. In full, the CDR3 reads CSSSRTGGGEQYF.